This TCR beta chain was identified in a study of blood T cell repertoires in COVID-19. About the research overall: The United States, Italy and Spain were the sources of the acute and convalescent COVID-19 samples. Sample material is recorded as cDNA or gDNA derived from T cells, B-cell-depleted T cells, or PBMCs.

Trimming removed 2 bases from V and 8 bases from J, with 9 bases in between. The CDR3 covers 13 residues. Germline-derived CDR1 and CDR2 are MDHEN and SYDVKM. Per the original methods: Amplification of reference gene primers was used by the study to estimate nucleated cell counts. Method: immunoSEQ multiplex PCR; TCRdb's copy keeps in-frame clones and lacks some. V, J and clone size derive from that table, while D and trimming were established from the DNA sequence. Here the sample spans 130,000 or so clones, about 85% being singletons. This TCR came from a man in his 60s with acute or convalescent COVID-19. The gene calls are TRBV28 and TRBJ1-4; no reliable D call. The specimen was peripheral blood. This chain's CDR3 is CASSLPKTEKLFF. The CDR3, as DNA: TGTGCCAGCAGTTTACCCAAGACAGAAAAACTGTTTTTT. Complete variable domain (other parts from reference TRBV28 and TRBJ1-4): DVKVTQSSRYLVKRTGEKVFLECVQDMDHENMFWYRQDPGLGLRLIYFSYDVKMKEKGDIPEGYSVSREKKERFSLILESASTNQTSMYLCASSLPKTEKLFFGSGTQLSVL.